The rows below give T cell receptor beta chains drawn from one sample of a study of blood T cell repertoires in COVID-19. The data were produced by immunoSEQ multiplex PCR, yet TCRdb's version contains in-frame clones alone and is incomplete. There are roughly 370,000 clones in the sample; more than 75% occur only once, and roughly 10% lies in the top ten. The sample comprised PBMCs or T cells enriched from blood (not recorded which). The receptors stem from a woman between 50 and 59 years old who had recovered from COVID-19. Both conserved end residues are part of each CDR3. D genes are given only for firm matches. Rows may omit the clone size; those that give it use once, few, many or a size class.

v_call: TRBV11-3
d_call: .
clone_size: .
j_call: TRBJ1-1
cdr3_nt: TGTGCCAGCAGCTTAGCAGGACAGAGCAACACTGAAGCTTTCTTT
cdr3_aa: CASSLAGQSNTEAFF

v_call: TRBV7-9
d_call: .
clone_size: .
j_call: TRBJ2-2
cdr3_nt: TGTGCCAGCAGCCCCCTACCCGGGGGGTGGGACAACGGGGAGCTGTTTTTT
cdr3_aa: CASSPLPGGWDNGELFF

v_call: TRBV6-5
d_call: .
clone_size: .
j_call: TRBJ1-2
cdr3_nt: TGTGCCAGCAGCTCGAGGGCGGGGCGGGATGGCTACACCTTC
cdr3_aa: CASSSRAGRDGYTF

v_call: TRBV4-2
d_call: .
clone_size: .
j_call: TRBJ2-2
cdr3_nt: TGTGCCAGCAGCCAAGTGGGGGGTGGATCGAACACCGGGGAGCTGTTTTTT
cdr3_aa: CASSQVGGGSNTGELFF

v_call: TRBV19
d_call: .
clone_size: .
j_call: TRBJ1-1
cdr3_nt: TGTGCCACCACACACCGGACCGGGGGGACATCGAACACTGAAGCTTTCTTT
cdr3_aa: CATTHRTGGTSNTEAFF

v_call: TRBV6-5
d_call: TRBD1
clone_size: .
j_call: TRBJ1-3
cdr3_nt: TGTGCCAGCAGTCCAGGACAGGGGGTTTTAAACACCATATATTTT
cdr3_aa: CASSPGQGVLNTIYF

v_call: TRBV5-1
d_call: .
clone_size: .
j_call: TRBJ2-5
cdr3_nt: TGCGCCAGCAGCAACGGGGAGACCCAGTACTTC
cdr3_aa: CASSNGETQYF

v_call: TRBV29-1
d_call: TRBD2
clone_size: .
j_call: TRBJ2-7
cdr3_nt: TGCAGCGTTGTCGTCCGACTAGCGGGGATAGGCTACGAGCAGTACTTC
cdr3_aa: CSVVVRLAGIGYEQYF

v_call: TRBV6-5
d_call: TRBD1
clone_size: .
j_call: TRBJ1-1
cdr3_nt: TGTGCCAGCAGCCGCTACCAGGGGGCAGGCACTGAAGCTTTCTTT
cdr3_aa: CASSRYQGAGTEAFF

v_call: TRBV9
d_call: .
clone_size: .
j_call: TRBJ1-1
cdr3_nt: TGTGCCAGCAGCCCCCTCGGGGGAGGGGAAAACACTGAAGCTTTCTTT
cdr3_aa: CASSPLGGGENTEAFF

v_call: TRBV19
d_call: .
clone_size: .
j_call: TRBJ1-3
cdr3_nt: TGTGCCGCCGGAGACAGGAATGAAGGAAACACCATATATTTT
cdr3_aa: CAAGDRNEGNTIYF

v_call: TRBV3-1/TRBV3-2
d_call: .
clone_size: few
j_call: TRBJ1-3
cdr3_nt: TGTGCCAGCAGCCAAGGCGGCAGAAACACCATATATTTT
cdr3_aa: CASSQGGRNTIYF

v_call: TRBV7-2
d_call: .
clone_size: .
j_call: TRBJ2-1
cdr3_nt: TGTGCCAGCAGCTATCTTTCGAGCTCCTACAATGAGCAGTTCTTC
cdr3_aa: CASSYLSSSYNEQFF

v_call: TRBV27
d_call: TRBD2
clone_size: .
j_call: TRBJ2-3
cdr3_nt: TGTGCCAGCAGTTTAGTGCCTAGCGGGGTGAATACGCAGTATTTT
cdr3_aa: CASSLVPSGVNTQYF

v_call: TRBV12-5
d_call: .
clone_size: .
j_call: TRBJ1-6
cdr3_nt: TGTGCTAGTGGTCTCGACAACGCGAATTCACCCCTCCACTTT
cdr3_aa: CASGLDNANSPLHF

v_call: TRBV2
d_call: .
clone_size: .
j_call: TRBJ1-2
cdr3_nt: TGTGCCGGGGGCAGGGGAAATGGCGACTATGGCTACACCTTC
cdr3_aa: CAGGRGNGDYGYTF